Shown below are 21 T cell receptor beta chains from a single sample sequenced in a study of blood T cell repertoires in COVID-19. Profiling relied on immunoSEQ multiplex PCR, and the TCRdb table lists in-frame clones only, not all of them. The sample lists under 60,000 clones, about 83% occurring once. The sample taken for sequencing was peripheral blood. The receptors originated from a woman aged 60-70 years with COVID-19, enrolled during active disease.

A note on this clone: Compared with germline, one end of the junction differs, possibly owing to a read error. The CDR3 region is CASSLVPGRVSGSPYQQYF. The CDR3 coding sequence is TGTGCCAGCAGCTTAGTTCCTGGCAGAGTGAGCGGGAGTCCCTACCAGCAGTACTTC. The chain is built from TRBV11-2 and TRBJ2-7; 8 nucleotides align to TRBD2. This CDR3 has 19 residues. Per the germline V gene, CDR1 is SGHAT and CDR2 is FQNNGV.

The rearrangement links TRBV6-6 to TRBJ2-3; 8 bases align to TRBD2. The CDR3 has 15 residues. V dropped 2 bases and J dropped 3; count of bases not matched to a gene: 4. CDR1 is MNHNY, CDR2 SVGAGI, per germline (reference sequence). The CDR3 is CASSYRAGETDTQYF. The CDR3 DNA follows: TGTGCCAGCAGTTACAGAGCGGGAGAGACAGATACGCAGTATTTT.

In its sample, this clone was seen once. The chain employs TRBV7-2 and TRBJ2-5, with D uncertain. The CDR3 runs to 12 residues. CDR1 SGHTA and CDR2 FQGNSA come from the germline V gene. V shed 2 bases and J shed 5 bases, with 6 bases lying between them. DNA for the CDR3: TGTGCCAGCAGCTTAATCGGGGAGACCCAGTACTTC. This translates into CASSLIGETQYF.

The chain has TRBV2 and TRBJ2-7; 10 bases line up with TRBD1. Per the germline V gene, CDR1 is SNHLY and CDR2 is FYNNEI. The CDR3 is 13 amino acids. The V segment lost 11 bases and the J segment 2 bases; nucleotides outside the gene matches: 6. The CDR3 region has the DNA TGTGCCTCTGGACAGGGGGTCACCTACGAGCAGTACTTC. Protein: CASGQGVTYEQYF.

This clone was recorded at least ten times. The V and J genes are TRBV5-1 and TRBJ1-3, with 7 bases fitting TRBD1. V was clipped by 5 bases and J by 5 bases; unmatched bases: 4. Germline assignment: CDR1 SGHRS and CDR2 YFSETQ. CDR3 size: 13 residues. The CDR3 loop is CASRTGLRNTIYF. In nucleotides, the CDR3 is TGCGCCAGCAGGACAGGGTTGAGAAACACCATATATTTT.

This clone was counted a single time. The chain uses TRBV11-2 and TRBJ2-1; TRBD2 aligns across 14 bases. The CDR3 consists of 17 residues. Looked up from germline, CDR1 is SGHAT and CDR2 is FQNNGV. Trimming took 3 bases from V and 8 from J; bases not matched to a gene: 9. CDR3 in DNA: TGTGCCAGCAGCTTGGGACTAGCGGGAGTGAAAATCCATGAGCAGTTCTTC. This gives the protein CASSLGLAGVKIHEQFF.

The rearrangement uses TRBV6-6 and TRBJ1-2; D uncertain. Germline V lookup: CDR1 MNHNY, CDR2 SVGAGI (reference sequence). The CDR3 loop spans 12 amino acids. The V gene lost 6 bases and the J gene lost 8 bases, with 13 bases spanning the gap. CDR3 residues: CASSPTTSGYTF. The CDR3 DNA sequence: TGTGCCAGCAGCCCCACCACTTCCGGCTACACCTTC.

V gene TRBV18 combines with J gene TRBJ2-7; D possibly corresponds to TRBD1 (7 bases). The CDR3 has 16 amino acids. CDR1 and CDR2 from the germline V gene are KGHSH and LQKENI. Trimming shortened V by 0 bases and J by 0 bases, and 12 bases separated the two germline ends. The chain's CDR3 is CASSPPGGTASYEQYF. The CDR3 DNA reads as TGTGCCAGCTCACCACCTGGGGGGACAGCCTCCTACGAGCAGTACTTC. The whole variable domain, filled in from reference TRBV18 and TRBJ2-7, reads NAGVMQNPRHLVRRRGQEARLRCSPMKGHSHVYWYRQLPEEGLKFMVYLQKENIIDESGMPKERFSAEFPKEGPSILRIQQVVRGDSAAYFCASSPPGGTASYEQYFGPGTRLTVT.

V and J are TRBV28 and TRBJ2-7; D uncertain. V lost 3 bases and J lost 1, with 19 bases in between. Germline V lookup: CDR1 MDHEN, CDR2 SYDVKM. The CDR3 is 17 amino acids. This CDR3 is CASSFYLGHLESYEQYF. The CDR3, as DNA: TGTGCCAGCAGTTTTTATCTAGGTCACCTCGAGTCCTACGAGCAGTACTTC.

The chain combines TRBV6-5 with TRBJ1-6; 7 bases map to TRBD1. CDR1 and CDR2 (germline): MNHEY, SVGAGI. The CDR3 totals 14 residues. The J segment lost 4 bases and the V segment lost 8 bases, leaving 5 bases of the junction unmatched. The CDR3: CASGPGQYNSPLHF. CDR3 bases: TGTGCCAGCGGGCCGGGACAGTATAATTCACCCCTCCACTTT.

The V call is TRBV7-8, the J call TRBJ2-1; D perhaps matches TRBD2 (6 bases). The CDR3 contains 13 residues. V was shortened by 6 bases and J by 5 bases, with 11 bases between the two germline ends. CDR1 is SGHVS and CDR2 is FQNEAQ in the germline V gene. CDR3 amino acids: CASRTWGDNEQFF. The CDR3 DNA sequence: TGTGCCAGCAGAACTTGGGGGGACAATGAGCAGTTCTTC.

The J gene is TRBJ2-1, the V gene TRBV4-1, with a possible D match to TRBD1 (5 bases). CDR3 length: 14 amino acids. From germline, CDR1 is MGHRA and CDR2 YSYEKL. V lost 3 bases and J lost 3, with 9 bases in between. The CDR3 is CASSHDQGYNEQFF. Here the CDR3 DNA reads TGCGCCAGCAGCCATGATCAGGGCTACAATGAGCAGTTCTTC.

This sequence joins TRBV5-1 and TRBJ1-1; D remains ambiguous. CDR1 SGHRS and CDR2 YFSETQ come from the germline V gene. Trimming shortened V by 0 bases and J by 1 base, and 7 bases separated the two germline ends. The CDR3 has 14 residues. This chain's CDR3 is CASSLEWANTEAFF. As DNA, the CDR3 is TGCGCCAGCAGCTTGGAGTGGGCGAACACTGAAGCTTTCTTT.

CDR3 sequence (DNA): TGCAGCACAGGGGTGCAGTACACTGAAGCTTTCTTT. The encoded protein is CSTGVQYTEAFF. This chain uses TRBV29-1 with TRBJ1-1, with 7 positions matching TRBD1. Per germline, CDR1 SQVTM and CDR2 ANQGSEA. The V and J ends lost 8 bases and 3 bases, in that order; junction bases with no gene match: 6. The CDR3 totals 12 residues.

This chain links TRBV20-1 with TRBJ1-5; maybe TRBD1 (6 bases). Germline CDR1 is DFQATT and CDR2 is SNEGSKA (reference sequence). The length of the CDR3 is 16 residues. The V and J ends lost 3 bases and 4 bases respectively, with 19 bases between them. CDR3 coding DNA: TGCAGTGCTAGTAGTCCAGGGGTTTCCCTAAATCAGCCCCAGCATTTT. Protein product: CSASSPGVSLNQPQHF.

The CDR3 DNA is TGCGCCAGCAGCCAACTCGACATGGGGCTTTCTCGCGGTACGCAGTATTTT. As protein: CASSQLDMGLSRGTQYF. The genes are TRBV4-1 and TRBJ2-3; a possible D gene is TRBD1 (5 bases). Germline V gene lookup returns CDR1 MGHRA and CDR2 YSYEKL. The CDR3 is made up of 17 amino acids. V was shortened by 2 bases and J by 8 bases, with 23 bases between the two germline ends.

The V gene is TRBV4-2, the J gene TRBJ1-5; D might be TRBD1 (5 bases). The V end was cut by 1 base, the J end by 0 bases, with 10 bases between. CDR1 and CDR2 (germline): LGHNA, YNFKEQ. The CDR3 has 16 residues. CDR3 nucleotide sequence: TGTGCCAGCAGCCAAGTCTCACAGGCTAGCAATCAGCCCCAGCATTTT. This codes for CASSQVSQASNQPQHF.

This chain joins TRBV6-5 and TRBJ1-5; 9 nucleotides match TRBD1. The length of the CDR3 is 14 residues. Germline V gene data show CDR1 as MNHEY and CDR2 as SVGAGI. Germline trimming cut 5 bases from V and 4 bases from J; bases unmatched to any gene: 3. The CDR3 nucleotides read TGTGCCAGCAGTAGGGACAGGGTTAATCAGCCCCAGCATTTT. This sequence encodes CASSRDRVNQPQHF.

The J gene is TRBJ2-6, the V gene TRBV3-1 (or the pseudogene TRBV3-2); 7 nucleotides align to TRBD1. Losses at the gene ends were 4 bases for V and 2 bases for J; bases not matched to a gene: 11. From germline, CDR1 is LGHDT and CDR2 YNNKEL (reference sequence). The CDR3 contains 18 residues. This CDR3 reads CASSRGGQLGTGANVLTF. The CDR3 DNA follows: TGTGCCAGCAGCCGTGGGGGACAGTTGGGGACTGGGGCCAACGTCCTGACTTTC.

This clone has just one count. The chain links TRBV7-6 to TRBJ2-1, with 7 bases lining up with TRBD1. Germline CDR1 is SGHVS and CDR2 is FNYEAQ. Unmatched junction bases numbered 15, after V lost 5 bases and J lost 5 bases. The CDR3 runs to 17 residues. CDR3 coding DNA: TGTGCCAGCAGCGTCGGTGACCAGGGGGTTTCGGACAATGAGCAGTTCTTC. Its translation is CASSVGDQGVSDNEQFF.

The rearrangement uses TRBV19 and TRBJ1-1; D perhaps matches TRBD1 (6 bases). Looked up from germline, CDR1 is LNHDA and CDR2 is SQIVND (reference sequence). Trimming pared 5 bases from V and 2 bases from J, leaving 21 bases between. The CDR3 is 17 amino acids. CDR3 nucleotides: TGTGCCAGTAGTCAAAGAAACGGACAGAAATTTAACACTGAAGCTTTCTTT. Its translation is CASSQRNGQKFNTEAFF. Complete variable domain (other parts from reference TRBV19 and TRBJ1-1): DGGITQSPKYLFRKEGQNVTLSCEQNLNHDAMYWYRQDPGQGLRLIYYSQIVNDFQKGDIAEGYSVSREKKESFPLTVTSAQKNPTAFYLCASSQRNGQKFNTEAFFGQGTRLTVV.